The sequence of this T cell receptor beta chain was determined in a study of metastatic and nonmetastatic thyroid tumors. Whole-study context: Peripheral blood and tumor or nodule samples from malignant and benign thyroid patients were compared.

Every patient was untreated before thyroid surgery. CDR1 is MGHRA, CDR2 YSYEKL, per germline. The CDR3 consists of 14 residues. Trimming removed 6 bases at V and 1 base at J, with 13 bases between. Study-level points and caveats: In both blood and tumor samples, TCR beta diversity was reported significantly higher for malignant than benign nodules.

Original handling: Construction of a distant-metastasis classifier for papillary thyroid cancer relied on CDR3 differences across clinicopathological groups. TCRdb re-clonotyped the PCR reads via MiXCR. These V and J calls originate from TCRdb's pipeline instead of the authors' own analysis. The table records about 43,000 clones, about 3.3% of them present only once. Turning to this clone: Antigen specificity is unknown.

Input material: blood. This rearrangement joins TRBV4-1 to TRBJ2-7; a possible D gene is TRBD1 (5 bases). The clonotype originates from a female donor with papillary thyroid cancer or a benign thyroid nodule (not recorded which). Some clones in this sample may be carry-over from other donors' samples. The CDR3, as DNA: TGCGCCAGCAGTCCTGGACATGGTTCCTACGAGCAGTACTTC. Translated: CASSPGHGSYEQYF.